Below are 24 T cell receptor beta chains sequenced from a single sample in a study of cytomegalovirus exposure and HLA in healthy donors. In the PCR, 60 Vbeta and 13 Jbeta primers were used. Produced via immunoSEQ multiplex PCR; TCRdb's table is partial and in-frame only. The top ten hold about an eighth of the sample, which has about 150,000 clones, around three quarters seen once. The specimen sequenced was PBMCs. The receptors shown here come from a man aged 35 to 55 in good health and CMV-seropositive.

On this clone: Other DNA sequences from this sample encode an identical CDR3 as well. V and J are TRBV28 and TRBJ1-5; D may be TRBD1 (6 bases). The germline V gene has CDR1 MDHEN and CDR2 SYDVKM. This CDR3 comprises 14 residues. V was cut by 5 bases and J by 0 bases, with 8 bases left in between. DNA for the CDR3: TGTGCCAGCAGTCTAGGGGGTAGCAATCAGCCCCAGCATTTT. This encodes CASSLGGSNQPQHF.

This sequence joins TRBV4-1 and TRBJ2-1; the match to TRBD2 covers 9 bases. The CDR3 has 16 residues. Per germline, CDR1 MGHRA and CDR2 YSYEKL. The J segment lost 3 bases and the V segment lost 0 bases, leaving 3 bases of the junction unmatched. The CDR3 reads CASSQDPLAGYNEQFF. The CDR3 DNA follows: TGCGCCAGCAGCCAAGATCCACTAGCGGGCTACAATGAGCAGTTCTTC.

In DNA, the CDR3 is TGTGCCAGCAGCTTAATGGCTAGCGGGAGCACCGGGGAGCTGTTTTTT. The encoded protein is CASSLMASGSTGELFF. The chain uses TRBV7-3 and TRBJ2-2, with 10 bases lining up with TRBD2. This CDR3 is built from 16 residues. Germline CDR1 reads SGHTA; CDR2 reads FQGTGA. With V trimmed by 1 base and J by 4 bases, 3 bases remained unmatched.

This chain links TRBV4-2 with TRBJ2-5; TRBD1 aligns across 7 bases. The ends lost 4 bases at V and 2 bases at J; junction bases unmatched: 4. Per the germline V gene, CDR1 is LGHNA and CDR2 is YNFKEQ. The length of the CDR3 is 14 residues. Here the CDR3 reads CASSPLGQQETQYF. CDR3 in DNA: TGTGCCAGCAGCCCCTTGGGACAGCAAGAGACCCAGTACTTC.

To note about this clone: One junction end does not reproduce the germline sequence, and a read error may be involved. DNA for the CDR3: TGTGCCAGCAGTGATCGCCAGGGGGCCGGGACCAAAAACAGTCAGTACTTC. Translated: CASSDRQGAGTKNSQYF. The J gene is TRBJ2-4, the V gene TRBV6-1; 8 bases are a match to TRBD1. CDR1 is MNHNS, CDR2 SASEGT, per germline. The CDR3 extends over 17 amino acids.

CDR3 sequence reads: CASSYYSSGVADTQYF. CDR3 bases: TGTGCCAGCAGTTACTACTCTAGCGGAGTAGCAGATACGCAGTATTTT. This rearrangement joins TRBV6-6 to TRBJ2-3; 7 bases agree with TRBD2. CDR3 length: 16 residues. After removal of 1 base from V and 4 bases from J, the junction contained 8 bases not matched to a gene. The germline CDR1 and CDR2 sequences are MNHNY and SVGAGI (reference sequence).

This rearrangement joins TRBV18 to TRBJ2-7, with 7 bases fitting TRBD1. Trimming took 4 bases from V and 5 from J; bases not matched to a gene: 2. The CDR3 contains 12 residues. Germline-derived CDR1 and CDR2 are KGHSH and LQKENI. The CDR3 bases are TGTGCCAGCTCACAACAGGGGAACGAGCAGTACTTC. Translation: CASSQQGNEQYF.

The CDR3 spells CASSYSSIAGSYEQYF. CDR3 DNA: TGTGCCAGCAGTTACTCGAGTATAGCGGGGTCCTACGAGCAGTACTTC. V gene TRBV6-5 combines with J gene TRBJ2-7; TRBD2 aligns across 8 bases. V was clipped by 0 bases and J by 1 base; unmatched bases: 5. The CDR3 extends over 16 amino acids. Germline CDR1 is MNHEY and CDR2 is SVGAGI.

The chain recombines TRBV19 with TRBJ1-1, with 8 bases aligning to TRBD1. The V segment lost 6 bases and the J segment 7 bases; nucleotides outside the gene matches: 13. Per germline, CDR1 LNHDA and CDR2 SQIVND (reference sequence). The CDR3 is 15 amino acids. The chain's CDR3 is CASSDWGTGTYEAFF. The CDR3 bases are TGTGCCAGTAGCGATTGGGGGACAGGTACATATGAAGCTTTCTTT.

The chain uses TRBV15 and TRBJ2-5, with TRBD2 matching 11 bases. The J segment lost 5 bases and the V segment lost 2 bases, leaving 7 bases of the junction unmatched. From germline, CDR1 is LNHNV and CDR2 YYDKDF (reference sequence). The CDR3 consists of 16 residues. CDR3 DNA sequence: TGTGCCACCAGCAGAACTAGCGGGAGTTTGAGGGAGACCCAGTACTTC. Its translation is CATSRTSGSLRETQYF.

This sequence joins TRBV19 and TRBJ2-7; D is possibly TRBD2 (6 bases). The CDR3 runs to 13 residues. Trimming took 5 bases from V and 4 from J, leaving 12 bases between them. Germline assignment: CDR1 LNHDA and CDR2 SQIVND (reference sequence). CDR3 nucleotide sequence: TGTGCCAGTAGTTCGGCGGGACGGTACGAGCAGTACTTC. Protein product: CASSSAGRYEQYF.

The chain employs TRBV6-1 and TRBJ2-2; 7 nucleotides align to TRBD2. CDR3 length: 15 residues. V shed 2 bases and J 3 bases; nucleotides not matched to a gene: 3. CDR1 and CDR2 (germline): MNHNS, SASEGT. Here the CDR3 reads CASSELAVHTGELFF. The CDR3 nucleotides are TGTGCCAGCAGTGAACTAGCGGTCCACACCGGGGAGCTGTTTTTT.

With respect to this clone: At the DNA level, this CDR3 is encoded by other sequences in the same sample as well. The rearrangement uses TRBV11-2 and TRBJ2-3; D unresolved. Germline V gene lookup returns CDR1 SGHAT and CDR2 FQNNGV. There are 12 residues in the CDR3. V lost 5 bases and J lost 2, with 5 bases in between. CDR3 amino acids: CASSPSTDTQYF. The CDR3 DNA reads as TGTGCCAGCAGCCCTTCCACAGATACGCAGTATTTT. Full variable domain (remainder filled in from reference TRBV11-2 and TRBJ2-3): EAGVAQSPRYKIIEKRQSVAFWCNPISGHATLYWYQQILGQGPKLLIQFQNNGVVDDSQLPKDRFSAERLKGVDSTLKIQPAKLEDSAVYLCASSPSTDTQYFGPGTRLTVL.

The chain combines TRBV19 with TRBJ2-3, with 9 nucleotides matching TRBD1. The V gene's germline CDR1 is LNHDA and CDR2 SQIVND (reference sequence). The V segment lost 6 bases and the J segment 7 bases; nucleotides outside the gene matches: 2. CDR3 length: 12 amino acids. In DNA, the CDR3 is TGTGCCAGTAGGGACAGGGGTTATACGCAGTATTTT. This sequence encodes CASRDRGYTQYF.

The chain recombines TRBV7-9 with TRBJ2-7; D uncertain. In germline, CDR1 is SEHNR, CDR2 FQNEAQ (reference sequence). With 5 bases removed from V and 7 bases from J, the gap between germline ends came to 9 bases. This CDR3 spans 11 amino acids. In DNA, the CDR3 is TGTGCCAGCAGCCGAGCCAGGGAGCAGTACTTC. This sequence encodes CASSRAREQYF.

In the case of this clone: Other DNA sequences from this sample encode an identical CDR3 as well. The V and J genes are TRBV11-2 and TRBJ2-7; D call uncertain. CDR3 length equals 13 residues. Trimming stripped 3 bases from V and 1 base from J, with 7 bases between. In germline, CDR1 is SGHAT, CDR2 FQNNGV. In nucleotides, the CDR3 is TGTGCCAGCAGCTTCGGCGGATCCTACGAGCAGTACTTC. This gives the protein CASSFGGSYEQYF.

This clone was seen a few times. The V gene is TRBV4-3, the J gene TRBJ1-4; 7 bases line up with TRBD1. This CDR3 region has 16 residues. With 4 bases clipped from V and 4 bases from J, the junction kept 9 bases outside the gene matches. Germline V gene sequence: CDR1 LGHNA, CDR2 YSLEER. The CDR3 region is CASSRGTVRGNEKLFF. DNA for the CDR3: TGCGCCAGCAGCCGGGGGACAGTTCGTGGTAATGAAAAACTGTTTTTT.

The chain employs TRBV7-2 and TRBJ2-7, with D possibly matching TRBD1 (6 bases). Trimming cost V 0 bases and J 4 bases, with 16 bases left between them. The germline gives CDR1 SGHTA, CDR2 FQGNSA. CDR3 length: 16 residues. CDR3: CASSLAPSGGAYEQYF. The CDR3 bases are TGTGCCAGCAGCTTAGCGCCTTCTGGGGGCGCGTACGAGCAGTACTTC.

CDR3 protein: CASSERGRVLEETQYF. In DNA form, the CDR3 reads TGTGCCAGCAGTGAACGAGGGAGGGTTCTGGAAGAGACCCAGTACTTC. The chain employs TRBV2 and TRBJ2-5, with 7 bases identical to TRBD2. The CDR3 loop spans 16 amino acids. The J segment lost 3 bases and the V segment lost 2 bases, leaving 9 bases of the junction unmatched. CDR1 SNHLY and CDR2 FYNNEI come from the germline V gene.

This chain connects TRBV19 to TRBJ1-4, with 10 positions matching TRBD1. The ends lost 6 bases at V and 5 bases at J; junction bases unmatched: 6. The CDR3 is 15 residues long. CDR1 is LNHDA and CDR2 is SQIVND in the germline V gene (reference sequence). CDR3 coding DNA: TGTGCCAGTAGAAGGCCGGGACAGGGGAATGAAAAACTGTTTTTT. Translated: CASRRPGQGNEKLFF.

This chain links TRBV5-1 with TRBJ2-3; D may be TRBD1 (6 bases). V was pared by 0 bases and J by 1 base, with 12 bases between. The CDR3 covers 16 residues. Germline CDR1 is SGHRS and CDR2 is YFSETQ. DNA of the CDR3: TGCGCCAGCAGCTTGGGACAGGTGATGGGCACAGATACGCAGTATTTT. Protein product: CASSLGQVMGTDTQYF.

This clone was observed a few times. CDR3 protein: CASSQGRGRIHEQYF. DNA of the CDR3: TGTGCCAGCAGCCAAGGCAGGGGGCGCATACACGAGCAGTACTTC. The rearrangement joins TRBV14 to TRBJ2-7; 8 bases match TRBD1. The V gene's germline CDR1 is SGHDN and CDR2 FVKESK. Trimming at V came to 1 base and at J to 5 bases, leaving 7 bases not matched to a gene. CDR3 size: 15 residues.

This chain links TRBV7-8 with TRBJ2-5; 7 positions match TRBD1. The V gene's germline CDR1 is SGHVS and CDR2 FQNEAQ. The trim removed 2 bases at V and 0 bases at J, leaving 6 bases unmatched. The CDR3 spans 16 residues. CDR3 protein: CASSLQGVGYQETQYF. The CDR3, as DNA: TGTGCCAGCAGCTTACAGGGGGTGGGGTACCAAGAGACCCAGTACTTC.

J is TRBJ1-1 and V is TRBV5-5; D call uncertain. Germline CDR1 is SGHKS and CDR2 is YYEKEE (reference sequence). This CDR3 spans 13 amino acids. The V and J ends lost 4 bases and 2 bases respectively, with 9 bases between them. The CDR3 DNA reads TGTGCCAGCAGCGGGAGCGCTAACACTGAAGCTTTCTTT. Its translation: CASSGSANTEAFF.